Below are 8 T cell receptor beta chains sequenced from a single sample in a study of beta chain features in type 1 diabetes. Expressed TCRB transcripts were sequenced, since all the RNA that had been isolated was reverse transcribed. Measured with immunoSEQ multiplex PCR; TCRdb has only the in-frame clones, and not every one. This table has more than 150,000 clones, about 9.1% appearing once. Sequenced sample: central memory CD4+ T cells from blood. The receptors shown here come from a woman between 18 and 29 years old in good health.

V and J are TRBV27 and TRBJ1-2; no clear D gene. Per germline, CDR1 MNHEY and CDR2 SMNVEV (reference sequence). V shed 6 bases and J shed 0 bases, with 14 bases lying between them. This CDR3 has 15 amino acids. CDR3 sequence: CASRSSPAPNYGYTF. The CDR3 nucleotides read TGTGCCAGCAGATCTAGTCCAGCTCCTAACTATGGCTACACCTTC.

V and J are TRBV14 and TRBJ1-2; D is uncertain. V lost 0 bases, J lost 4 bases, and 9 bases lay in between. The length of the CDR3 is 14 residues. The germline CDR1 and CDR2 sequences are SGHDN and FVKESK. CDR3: CASSQDGRSYGYTF. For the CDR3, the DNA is TGTGCCAGCAGCCAAGACGGGAGGAGCTATGGCTACACCTTC.

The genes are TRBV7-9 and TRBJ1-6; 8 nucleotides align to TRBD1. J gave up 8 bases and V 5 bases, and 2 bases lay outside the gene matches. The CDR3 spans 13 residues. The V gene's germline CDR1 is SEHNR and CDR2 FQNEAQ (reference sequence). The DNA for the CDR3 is TGTGCCAGCAGCCAGACAGGGGATTCACCCCTCCACTTT. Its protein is CASSQTGDSPLHF.

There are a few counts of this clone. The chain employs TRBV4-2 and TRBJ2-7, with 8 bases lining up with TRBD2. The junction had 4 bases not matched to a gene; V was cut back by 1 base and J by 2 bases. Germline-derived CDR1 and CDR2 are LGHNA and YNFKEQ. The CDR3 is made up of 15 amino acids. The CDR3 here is CASSQVSSGPYEQYF. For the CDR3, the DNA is TGTGCCAGCAGCCAAGTCTCTAGCGGGCCCTACGAGCAGTACTTC.

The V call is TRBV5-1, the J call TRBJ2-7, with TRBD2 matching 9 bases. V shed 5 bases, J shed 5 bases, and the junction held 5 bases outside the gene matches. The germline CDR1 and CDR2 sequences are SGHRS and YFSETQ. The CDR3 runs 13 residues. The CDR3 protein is CASRELAGNEQYF. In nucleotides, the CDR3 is TGCGCCAGCAGAGAGCTAGCGGGGAACGAGCAGTACTTC.

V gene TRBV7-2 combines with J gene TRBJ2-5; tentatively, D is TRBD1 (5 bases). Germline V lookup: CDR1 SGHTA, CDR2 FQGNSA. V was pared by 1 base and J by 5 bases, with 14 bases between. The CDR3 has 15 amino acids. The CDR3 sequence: CASSLGSQGQETQYF. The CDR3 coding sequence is TGTGCCAGCAGCTTAGGGTCGCAGGGCCAGGAGACCCAGTACTTC.

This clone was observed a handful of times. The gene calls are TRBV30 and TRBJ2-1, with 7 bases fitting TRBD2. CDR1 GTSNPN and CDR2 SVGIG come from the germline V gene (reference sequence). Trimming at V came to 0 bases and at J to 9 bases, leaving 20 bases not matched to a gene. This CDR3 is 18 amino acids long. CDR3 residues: CAWSVRWGGSGLNGEQFF. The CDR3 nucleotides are TGTGCCTGGAGTGTACGGTGGGGCGGGAGTGGGTTGAATGGTGAGCAGTTCTTC.

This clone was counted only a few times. The CDR3 loop reads CASSPLIAGKETQYF. For the CDR3, the DNA is TGTGCCAGCAGCCCTCTCATTGCGGGAAAAGAGACCCAGTACTTC. This rearrangement joins TRBV14 to TRBJ2-5; tentatively, D is TRBD2 (6 bases). Germline CDR1 reads SGHDN; CDR2 reads FVKESK. The CDR3 totals 15 residues. The V end lost 4 bases, the J end lost 3 bases, and 15 bases lay between the germline ends.